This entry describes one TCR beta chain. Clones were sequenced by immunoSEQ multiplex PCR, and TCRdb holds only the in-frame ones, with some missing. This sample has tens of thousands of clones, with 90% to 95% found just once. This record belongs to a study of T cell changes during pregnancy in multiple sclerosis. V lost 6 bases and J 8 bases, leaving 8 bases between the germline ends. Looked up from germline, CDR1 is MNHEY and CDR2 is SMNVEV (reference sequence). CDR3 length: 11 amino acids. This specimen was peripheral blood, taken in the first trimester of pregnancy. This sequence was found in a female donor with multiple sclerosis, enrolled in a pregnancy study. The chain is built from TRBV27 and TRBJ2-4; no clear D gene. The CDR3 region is CASRAGYIQYF. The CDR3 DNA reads TGTGCCAGCAGGGCCGGGTACATTCAGTACTTC.